The table lists the clone carrying this T cell receptor beta chain with a few counts. These data originate in a study of beta chain features in type 1 diabetes. The isolated RNA, all of it, was reverse transcribed, so expressed TCRB transcripts were what got sequenced. TCRdb keeps only in-frame clones here, not all; method: immunoSEQ multiplex PCR. Seen here are about 400,000 clones, roughly 12% observed once, and the top ten hold around 0.015%. The TCR comes from a young man in good health. The sample comprised naive CD4+ T cells from blood.

The CDR3 sequence: CAWSRTHEAFF. The CDR3 DNA is TGTGCCTGGAGTCGGACACATGAAGCTTTCTTT. The chain employs TRBV30 and TRBJ1-1; TRBD1 might be the D (5 bases). Germline V gene lookup returns CDR1 GTSNPN and CDR2 SVGIG (reference sequence). The CDR3 length is 11 residues. Trimming took 2 bases from V and 7 from J, leaving 8 bases between them.